The 22 T cell receptor beta chains below come from one sample, sequenced in a study of blood T cell repertoires in COVID-19. Assay used: immunoSEQ multiplex PCR; TCRdb lists only in-frame clones, some missing. The repertoire holds over 200,000 clones, with approximately 90% as singletons. The sequenced sample consisted of peripheral blood. These receptors were obtained from a man aged 55 to 70 with COVID-19, enrolled during active disease.

The chain carries TRBV29-1 and TRBJ1-2, with 9 bases aligning to TRBD1. CDR3 length: 13 residues. Germline loops: CDR1 SQVTM, CDR2 ANQGSEA. Trimming at V came to 7 bases and at J to 4 bases, leaving 7 bases not matched to a gene. In DNA, the CDR3 is TGCAGCGCTAGGACAGGGGCGGGCTATGGCTACACCTTC. Protein sequence: CSARTGAGYGYTF.

The chain combines TRBV11-2 with TRBJ1-4, with 7 bases aligning to TRBD1. The CDR3 is made up of 15 amino acids. Looked up from germline, CDR1 is SGHAT and CDR2 is FQNNGV. J was trimmed by 5 bases and V by 2 bases; bases with no gene match: 5. The CDR3, as DNA: TGTGCCAGCAGCTTATACAGGGGAGGAAATGAAAAACTGTTTTTT. This codes for CASSLYRGGNEKLFF.

J is TRBJ1-2 and V is TRBV6-5, with D possibly TRBD1 on 6 matching bases. Looked up from germline, CDR1 is MNHEY and CDR2 is SVGAGI. This CDR3 comprises 14 residues. V was pared by 5 bases and J by 2 bases, with 12 bases between. In DNA, the CDR3 is TGTGCCAGCAGTCCCAAGGACAGAAACTATGGCTACACCTTC. Translating it yields CASSPKDRNYGYTF.

The chain combines TRBV27 with TRBJ2-1, with TRBD2 identical over 8 bases. The CDR3 totals 16 residues. Germline values: CDR1 MNHEY, CDR2 SMNVEV (reference sequence). V lost 6 bases to trimming and J lost 4 bases; unmatched junction nucleotides: 11. This chain's CDR3 is CASRDSGRGRYNEQFF. CDR3 DNA sequence: TGTGCCAGCAGAGACAGCGGGAGAGGGCGTTACAATGAGCAGTTCTTC.

The rearrangement uses TRBV4-2 and TRBJ1-2; D is perhaps TRBD1 (5 bases). CDR3 length: 16 amino acids. The germline gives CDR1 LGHNA, CDR2 YNFKEQ. Between the trimmed V and J ends, which lost 0 bases and 2 bases, there was a span of 13 bases. CDR3 region: CASSQDLGGRNYGYTF. CDR3 in DNA: TGTGCCAGCAGCCAAGATCTCGGGGGAAGAAACTATGGCTACACCTTC.

The V gene is TRBV5-1, the J gene TRBJ2-1; weak D call: TRBD2 (6 bases). Trimming cost V 4 bases and J 2 bases, with 13 bases left between them. Per germline, CDR1 SGHRS and CDR2 YFSETQ. This CDR3 comprises 15 residues. The CDR3 loop reads CASSPWAGTYNEQFF. The CDR3 bases are TGCGCCAGCAGCCCGTGGGCGGGGACCTACAATGAGCAGTTCTTC.

This chain uses TRBV10-3 with TRBJ2-3; a possible D gene is TRBD2 (6 bases). In germline, CDR1 is ENHRY, CDR2 SYGVKD. Trimming removed 6 bases from V and 2 bases from J, with 12 bases in between. The CDR3 loop spans 14 amino acids. CDR3 bases: TGTGCCATCAGGTCCGGGACTCTCACAGATACGCAGTATTTT. Translating gives CAIRSGTLTDTQYF.

The gene calls are TRBV3-1 (or the pseudogene TRBV3-2) and TRBJ2-2, with 7 nucleotides matching TRBD2. Germline CDR1 and CDR2: LGHDT and YNNKEL (reference sequence). Trimming removed 8 bases from V and 5 bases from J; junction bases left unmatched: 14. The CDR3 consists of 16 residues. The CDR3 bases are TGTGCCAGCGCGGCTAGCGGTCAGGTCGTAACCGGGGAGCTGTTTTTT. This codes for CASAASGQVVTGELFF.

V is TRBV15 and J is TRBJ2-4; no firm D call. CDR1 and CDR2 (germline): LNHNV, YYDKDF (reference sequence). Trimming shortened V by 3 bases and J by 6 bases, and 15 bases separated the two germline ends. The CDR3 consists of 15 residues. CDR3 bases: TGTGCCACCAGCAGTGACGGAAGCCTAGTAAACATTCAGTACTTC. This gives the protein CATSSDGSLVNIQYF.

Only one count was recorded for this clone. The rearrangement links TRBV28 to TRBJ1-4; perhaps TRBD1 as D (6 bases). This CDR3 region has 13 residues. Germline-derived CDR1 and CDR2 are MDHEN and SYDVKM. Trimming left V 5 bases short and J 8 bases short, with 12 bases between. As DNA, the CDR3 is TGTGCCAGCAGTCCAGGACAGTTCGAAAAACTGTTTTTT. It codes for CASSPGQFEKLFF.

This clone appeared once. This chain connects TRBV5-1 to TRBJ2-2; 9 positions agree with TRBD1. CDR3 length: 14 amino acids. V was pared by 0 bases and J by 6 bases, with 0 bases of the junction left unmatched. Per germline, CDR1 SGHRS and CDR2 YFSETQ. The CDR3 reads CASSLDRGPGELFF. In DNA, the CDR3 is TGCGCCAGCAGCTTGGACAGGGGGCCCGGGGAGCTGTTTTTT.

The gene calls are TRBV4-1 and TRBJ2-7; 7 bases line up with TRBD1. Germline V gene data show CDR1 as MGHRA and CDR2 as YSYEKL. This CDR3 has 16 residues. The J segment lost 5 bases and the V segment lost 3 bases, leaving 13 bases of the junction unmatched. In DNA form, the CDR3 reads TGCGCCAGCAGCCAGGTACCGGGACAGCGACTCAACGAGCAGTACTTC. Protein product: CASSQVPGQRLNEQYF.

The CDR3 nucleotides are TGTGCCAGCAGCCAAGCCTTAGGGGGTGCCTATGGCTACACCTTC. Translation: CASSQALGGAYGYTF. J is TRBJ1-2 and V is TRBV4-2; TRBD1 might be the D (6 bases). V lost 1 base to trimming and J lost 4 bases, with 13 bases between them. The length of the CDR3 is 15 residues. Germline CDR1 and CDR2: LGHNA and YNFKEQ.

This chain connects TRBV18 to TRBJ1-1; D is unclear. V shed 0 bases and J shed 6 bases, with 17 bases lying between them. Germline CDR1 reads KGHSH; CDR2 reads LQKENI. The CDR3 totals 16 residues. As DNA, the CDR3 is TGTGCCAGCTCACCACCGCGTGGAGGGTGGTTCGCTGAAGCTTTCTTT. Translation gives CASSPPRGGWFAEAFF.

The rearrangement links TRBV10-3 to TRBJ2-7, with a possible D match to TRBD2 (5 bases). Between the trimmed V and J ends, which lost 2 bases and 9 bases, there was a span of 20 bases. This CDR3 contains 15 residues. Germline V CDR1 and CDR2: ENHRY, SYGVKD. CDR3 coding DNA: TGTGCCATCAGTGAGAGGCCAGAGGGAAGTACCGGGCAGTACTTC. Amino acid sequence: CAISERPEGSTGQYF.

The chain combines TRBV7-3 with TRBJ2-1, with TRBD2 matching over 11 bases. Germline CDR1 reads SGHTA; CDR2 reads FQGTGA. The CDR3 covers 15 residues. Trimming removed 5 bases from V and 9 bases from J; junction bases left unmatched: 9. The CDR3 is CASSTTSGSAGEQFF. Here the CDR3 DNA reads TGTGCCAGCAGCACAACTAGCGGGAGTGCCGGTGAGCAGTTCTTC. Variable domain in full (rest from reference TRBV7-3 and TRBJ2-1): GAGVSQTPSNKVTEKGKYVELRCDPISGHTALYWYRQSLGQGPEFLIYFQGTGAADDSGLPNDRFFAVRPEGSVSTLKIQRTERGDSAVYLCASSTTSGSAGEQFFGPGTRLTVL.

The chain is built from TRBV4-1 and TRBJ2-5; 7 nucleotides align to TRBD1. The J segment lost 4 bases and the V segment lost 2 bases, leaving 7 bases of the junction unmatched. In germline, CDR1 is MGHRA, CDR2 YSYEKL. The CDR3 sequence is 15 residues long. The CDR3 DNA follows: TGCGCCAGCAGCCAATACGCGACAGGGCGAGAGACCCAGTACTTC. This gives the protein CASSQYATGRETQYF.

The chain uses TRBV29-1 and TRBJ2-7, with 8 bases fitting TRBD1. V lost 4 bases, J lost 2 bases, and 4 bases stayed unmatched. This CDR3 comprises 13 residues. Germline-derived CDR1 and CDR2 are SQVTM and ANQGSEA. The CDR3 DNA follows: TGCAGCGTTGGCGGACAGGGCCCCTACGAGCAGTACTTC. Translation gives CSVGGQGPYEQYF.

This chain joins TRBV10-3 and TRBJ1-2; TRBD1 aligns across 7 bases. CDR3 length: 12 amino acids. CDR1 is ENHRY and CDR2 is SYGVKD in the germline V gene. J lost 6 bases, V lost 6 bases, and 4 bases had no gene match. CDR3 protein: CAIRGGVDGYTF. As DNA, the CDR3 is TGTGCCATCAGAGGGGGCGTTGATGGCTACACCTTC.

The chain uses TRBV6-2 or TRBV6-3 and TRBJ2-3, with D unclear. Germline CDR1 is MNHEY and CDR2 is SVGEGT. The CDR3 is 13 amino acids. Trimming shortened V by 5 bases and J by 0 bases, and 6 bases separated the two germline ends. Here the CDR3 reads CASSVQSTDTQYF. CDR3 sequence (DNA): TGTGCCAGCAGTGTACAAAGCACAGATACGCAGTATTTT.

This clone has a single count. CDR3 coding DNA: TGTGCCAGCAGCTTAAGGAGGATCAACGAGCAGTACTTC. This gives the protein CASSLRRINEQYF. The rearrangement links TRBV11-2 to TRBJ2-7; weak D call: TRBD2 (5 bases). CDR3 length equals 13 residues. CDR1 SGHAT and CDR2 FQNNGV come from the germline V gene. Trimming removed 2 bases from V and 5 bases from J, with 10 bases in between.

The rearrangement links TRBV6-1 to TRBJ2-2; D possibly corresponds to TRBD1 (5 bases). The CDR3 is 14 residues long. Germline assignment: CDR1 MNHNS and CDR2 SASEGT. Deletions cut 2 bases from V and 6 bases from J, with 10 bases between. The CDR3 DNA reads TGTGCCAGCAGTGAACGGCCCAGGGCCGGGGAGCTGTTTTTT. Its protein product is CASSERPRAGELFF.